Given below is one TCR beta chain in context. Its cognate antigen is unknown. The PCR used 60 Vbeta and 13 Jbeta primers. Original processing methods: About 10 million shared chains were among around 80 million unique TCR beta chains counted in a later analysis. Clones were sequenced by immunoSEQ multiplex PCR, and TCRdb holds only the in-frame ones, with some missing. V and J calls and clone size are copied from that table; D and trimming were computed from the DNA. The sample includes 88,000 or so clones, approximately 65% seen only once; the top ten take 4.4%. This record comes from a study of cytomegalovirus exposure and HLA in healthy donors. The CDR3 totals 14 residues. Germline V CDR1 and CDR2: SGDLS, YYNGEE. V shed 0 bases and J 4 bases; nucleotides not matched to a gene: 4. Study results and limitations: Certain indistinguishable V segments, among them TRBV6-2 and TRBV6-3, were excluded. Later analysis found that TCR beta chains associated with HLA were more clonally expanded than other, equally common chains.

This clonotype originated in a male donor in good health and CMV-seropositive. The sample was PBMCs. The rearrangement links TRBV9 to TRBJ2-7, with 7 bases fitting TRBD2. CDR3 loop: CASSVDLAAYEQYF. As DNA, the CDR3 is TGTGCCAGCAGCGTAGATCTAGCGGCTTACGAGCAGTACTTC. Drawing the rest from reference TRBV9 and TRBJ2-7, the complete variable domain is DSGVTQTPKHLITATGQRVTLRCSPRSGDLSVYWYQQSLDQGLQFLIQYYNGEERAKGNILERFSAQQFPDLHSELNLSSLELGDSALYFCASSVDLAAYEQYFGPGTRLTVT.